A single sample is the source of the 32 T cell receptor beta chains below, sequenced in a study of T cell responses to AZD1222 COVID-19 vaccine. The repertoire was sequenced with immunoSEQ multiplex PCR; TCRdb's copy has only in-frame clones and lacks some. The sample records 95,000 to 120,000 clones, 88% being singletons. Specimen: peripheral blood, collected 28 days after the second AZD1222 dose. These receptor sequences come from an adult who received the AZD1222 COVID-19 vaccine.

The gene calls are TRBV15 and TRBJ1-2; D perhaps matches TRBD1 (5 bases). CDR1 LNHNV and CDR2 YYDKDF come from the germline V gene (reference sequence). V shed 3 bases and J shed 3 bases, with 14 bases lying between them. The CDR3 runs 15 residues. In DNA form, the CDR3 reads TGTGCCACCAGCAGCCGACGGCGGGACGACTATGGCTACACCTTC. It codes for CATSSRRRDDYGYTF.

The chain joins TRBV19 to TRBJ1-6, with D unclear. This CDR3 spans 13 amino acids. The germline V gene has CDR1 LNHDA and CDR2 SQIVND (reference sequence). V lost 3 bases and J 6 bases, leaving 6 bases between the germline ends. The CDR3 DNA reads as TGTGCCAGTAGTATTCAGTCTAATTCACCCCTCCACTTT. Encoded protein: CASSIQSNSPLHF.

The chain employs TRBV13 and TRBJ2-3; 7 nucleotides agree with TRBD2. CDR1 and CDR2 from the germline V gene are PRHDT and FYEKMQ (reference sequence). V lost 0 bases and J lost 1; bases outside the gene matches: 4. The CDR3 is made up of 16 amino acids. The CDR3 protein is CASSLGLAGGTDTQYF. The CDR3 DNA reads as TGTGCCAGCAGCTTAGGTTTGGCGGGGGGCACAGATACGCAGTATTTT.

This clone was seen a handful of times. V gene TRBV19 combines with J gene TRBJ1-1; 7 bases fit TRBD1. CDR1 and CDR2 (germline): LNHDA, SQIVND (reference sequence). The trim removed 6 bases at V and 1 base at J, leaving 5 bases unmatched. The CDR3 consists of 14 residues. The CDR3 sequence is CASRSGQTNTEAFF. CDR3 bases: TGTGCCAGTAGATCGGGACAGACGAACACTGAAGCTTTCTTT.

The chain couples TRBV6-1 to TRBJ1-1, with D perhaps TRBD1 (5 bases). V was shortened by 2 bases and J by 2 bases, with 6 bases between the two germline ends. In germline, CDR1 is MNHNS, CDR2 SASEGT. The CDR3 covers 13 residues. The DNA of the CDR3 is TGTGCCAGCAGTGAACAGGGCAACACTGAAGCTTTCTTT. This gives the protein CASSEQGNTEAFF.

The rearrangement links TRBV7-3 to TRBJ1-5; 11 nucleotides agree with TRBD1. The germline V gene has CDR1 SGHTA and CDR2 FQGTGA. Germline trimming cut 6 bases from V and 5 bases from J; bases unmatched to any gene: 6. The CDR3 has 15 amino acids. CDR3 DNA: TGTGCCAGCAGGAAACCGGGACAGGGGGATCAGCCCCAGCATTTT. Amino acid sequence: CASRKPGQGDQPQHF.

This clone was counted only a few times. J is TRBJ1-1 and V is TRBV19; 7 bases line up with TRBD1. Germline CDR1 is LNHDA and CDR2 is SQIVND (reference sequence). The V segment lost 5 bases and the J segment 4 bases; nucleotides outside the gene matches: 10. The CDR3 has 15 amino acids. CDR3 bases: TGTGCCAGTAGTCCCCTCAGGGGGGGTGGCACTGAAGCTTTCTTT. Translation: CASSPLRGGGTEAFF.

This clone came up a few times. The chain links TRBV11-3 to TRBJ1-1; the D gene is possibly TRBD1 (6 bases). Per the germline V gene, CDR1 is SGHNT and CDR2 is YENEEA. V was trimmed by 3 bases and J by 4 bases, leaving 9 bases between them. This CDR3 contains 13 residues. Written as DNA, the CDR3 is TGTGCCAGCAGCTTGTCAGGGGTCACTGAAGCTTTCTTT. Translated: CASSLSGVTEAFF.

This rearrangement joins TRBV12-3 or TRBV12-4 to TRBJ2-7, with D perhaps TRBD1 (6 bases). V was clipped by 3 bases and J by 2 bases, with 8 bases between them. The CDR3 sequence is 13 residues long. CDR3 residues: CASSLGAAYEQYF. For the CDR3, the DNA is TGTGCCAGCAGTTTGGGGGCAGCCTACGAGCAGTACTTC.

V and J are TRBV4-3 and TRBJ2-7; D is perhaps TRBD1 (5 bases). Germline loops: CDR1 LGHNA, CDR2 YSLEER. Trimming took off 0 bases at V and 0 bases at J, with 9 bases between the two ends. The CDR3 length is 15 residues. CDR3 coding DNA: TGCGCCAGCAGCCAAGACACAGGCCCCTCCTACGAGCAGTACTTC. Encoded protein: CASSQDTGPSYEQYF.

This chain joins TRBV3-1 (or the pseudogene TRBV3-2) and TRBJ1-3; no reliable D call. Germline V CDR1 and CDR2: LGHDT, YNNKEL (reference sequence). Trimming pared 3 bases from V and 1 base from J, leaving 10 bases between. The CDR3 runs 15 residues. The CDR3 spells CASSHRSVSGNTIYF. CDR3 in DNA: TGTGCCAGCAGCCACAGATCTGTTTCTGGAAACACCATATATTTT.

The rearrangement uses TRBV28 and TRBJ1-5; possible D gene TRBD1, 5 bases. The germline V gene has CDR1 MDHEN and CDR2 SYDVKM. Trimming removed 3 bases at V and 4 bases at J, with 10 bases between. The length of the CDR3 is 14 residues. This chain's CDR3 is CASSFRGDNQPQHF. CDR3 nucleotides: TGTGCCAGCAGTTTTAGAGGGGATAATCAGCCCCAGCATTTT.

The chain combines TRBV10-3 with TRBJ2-1; unclear D gene. This CDR3 region has 13 residues. V was shortened by 6 bases and J by 4 bases, with 10 bases between the two germline ends. CDR1 and CDR2 from the germline V gene are ENHRY and SYGVKD. CDR3 region: CAISPGSYNEQFF. CDR3 in DNA: TGTGCCATCAGCCCTGGCAGTTACAATGAGCAGTTCTTC.

The V gene is TRBV4-1, the J gene TRBJ2-7; TRBD2 aligns across 13 bases. Trimming at V came to 3 bases and at J to 0 bases, leaving 8 bases not matched to a gene. Per the germline V gene, CDR1 is MGHRA and CDR2 is YSYEKL. This CDR3 contains 18 residues. In DNA form, the CDR3 reads TGCGCCAGCAGCCAGGGACTAGCGGGGAGCTACAACTCCTACGAGCAGTACTTC. This encodes CASSQGLAGSYNSYEQYF.

This clone has a handful of counts. The chain couples TRBV6-2 or TRBV6-3 to TRBJ1-4; a possible D gene is TRBD1 (6 bases). The length of the CDR3 is 14 residues. V was trimmed by 4 bases and J by 5 bases, leaving 11 bases between them. Germline-derived CDR1 and CDR2 are MNHEY and SVGEGT. The CDR3 nucleotides read TGTGCCAGCAGTTTCGGACAGACCAATGAAAAACTGTTTTTT. The encoded protein is CASSFGQTNEKLFF.

The rearrangement uses TRBV18 and TRBJ1-1, with D perhaps matching TRBD1 (5 bases). V gave up 3 bases and J gave up 1 base, with 6 bases separating them. This CDR3 spans 13 amino acids. Germline values: CDR1 KGHSH, CDR2 LQKENI. For the CDR3, the DNA is TGTGCCAGCTCACCGGGACGGAACACTGAAGCTTTCTTT. This gives the protein CASSPGRNTEAFF.

This clone was seen a handful of times. The chain is built from TRBV29-1 and TRBJ1-2; 7 bases are shared with TRBD1. The V segment lost 6 bases and the J segment 6 bases; nucleotides outside the gene matches: 4. CDR3 length: 11 amino acids. CDR1 is SQVTM and CDR2 is ANQGSEA in the germline V gene. The CDR3 DNA reads TGCAGCGTCGGGACAGCCAATGGCTACACCTTC. Translating it yields CSVGTANGYTF. Variable domain in full (rest from reference TRBV29-1 and TRBJ1-2): SAVISQKPSRDICQRGTSLTIQCQVDSQVTMMFWYRQQPGQSLTLIATANQGSEATYESGFVIDKFPISRPNLTFSTLTVSNMSPEDSSIYLCSVGTANGYTFGSGTRLTVV.

The gene calls are TRBV5-5 and TRBJ1-1; 10 nucleotides align to TRBD1. The CDR3 has 17 amino acids. CDR1 is SGHKS and CDR2 is YYEKEE in the germline V gene (reference sequence). V gave up 3 bases and J gave up 0 bases; unmatched junction bases: 8. In nucleotides, the CDR3 is TGTGCCAGCAGCTCGAGAAGACAGGGGGCGTTGAACACTGAAGCTTTCTTT. It translates to CASSSRRQGALNTEAFF.

The chain joins TRBV11-2 to TRBJ1-2; D is undetermined. The CDR3 loop spans 14 amino acids. CDR1 is SGHAT, CDR2 FQNNGV, per germline. The V end was cut by 0 bases, the J end by 2 bases, with 7 bases between. The CDR3 DNA reads TGTGCCAGCAGCTTAGACGGCTTCAACTATGGCTACACCTTC. Protein: CASSLDGFNYGYTF.

The chain has TRBV7-9 and TRBJ2-7, with D possibly being TRBD1 (6 bases). The CDR3 totals 14 residues. V gave up 2 bases and J gave up 6 bases, with 14 bases separating them. The germline V gene has CDR1 SEHNR and CDR2 FQNEAQ (reference sequence). CDR3 DNA sequence: TGTGCCAGCAGCTTATCTTCAGACAGGTCCGAGCAGTACTTC. Its translation is CASSLSSDRSEQYF.

The chain recombines TRBV5-6 with TRBJ2-7, with D possibly being TRBD2 (6 bases). Trimming removed 2 bases at V and 0 bases at J, with 12 bases between. The CDR3 length is 15 residues. Germline-derived CDR1 and CDR2 are SGHDT and YYEEEE. The CDR3 region has the DNA TGTGCCAGCAGCTTCTCGCGGGGAAACTCCTACGAGCAGTACTTC. Protein: CASSFSRGNSYEQYF.

V is TRBV7-3 and J is TRBJ2-6, with 8 bases fitting TRBD1. The ends lost 3 bases at V and 0 bases at J; junction bases unmatched: 13. CDR3 length equals 20 residues. Germline lookup yields CDR1 SGHTA and CDR2 FQGTGA. The CDR3 DNA reads as TGTGCCAGCAGCTTGTTGGGAGCAGGGGGCTTTACCTCTGGGGCCAACGTCCTGACTTTC. As protein: CASSLLGAGGFTSGANVLTF.

The chain is built from TRBV3-1 (or the pseudogene TRBV3-2) and TRBJ2-1; D unresolved. The CDR3 runs 12 residues. V was pared by 3 bases and J by 4 bases, with 4 bases between. Germline CDR1 is LGHDT and CDR2 is YNNKEL (reference sequence). The CDR3 sequence: CASSQYYNEQFF. DNA for the CDR3: TGTGCCAGCAGCCAGTATTACAATGAGCAGTTCTTC.

This chain joins TRBV28 and TRBJ2-3, with a weak D call TRBD1 (6 bases). The CDR3 extends over 15 amino acids. V lost 6 bases and J lost 1, with 14 bases in between. Germline V gene lookup returns CDR1 MDHEN and CDR2 SYDVKM. CDR3: CASRPTGLRTDTQYF. The DNA for the CDR3 is TGTGCCAGCAGACCCACAGGGCTGCGCACAGATACGCAGTATTTT.

The V call is TRBV27, the J call TRBJ1-2; the D gene is possibly TRBD1 (6 bases). In germline, CDR1 is MNHEY, CDR2 SMNVEV (reference sequence). V was pared by 6 bases and J by 2 bases, with 16 bases between. This CDR3 has 15 amino acids. CDR3: CASRPPGHPNYGYTF. The CDR3 DNA reads TGTGCCAGCAGGCCGCCGGGACACCCCAACTATGGCTACACCTTC.

V usage is TRBV7-9 and J usage is TRBJ2-3; either TRBD1 or TRBD2 may fit D (5 bases each). There are 16 residues in the CDR3. Germline V gene lookup returns CDR1 SEHNR and CDR2 FQNEAQ (reference sequence). V gave up 4 bases and J gave up 2 bases, with 16 bases separating them. The CDR3 DNA is TGTGCCAGCAGCTCAATATACATGGGGGACACAGATACGCAGTATTTT. It codes for CASSSIYMGDTDTQYF.

In its sample, this clone was seen a few times. The chain links TRBV12-5 to TRBJ2-5; 9 bases agree with TRBD1. The CDR3 has 16 amino acids. The V and J ends lost 1 base and 2 bases, in that order; junction bases with no gene match: 5. Germline V CDR1 and CDR2: LGHNT, FRNRAP. For the CDR3, the DNA is TGTGCTAGTGGTTTGGGGGACAGGGCCTTTCAAGAGACCCAGTACTTC. Amino acids: CASGLGDRAFQETQYF.

J is TRBJ1-2 and V is TRBV4-3; 7 positions agree with TRBD1. Germline CDR1 reads LGHNA; CDR2 reads YSLEER. The CDR3 has 14 amino acids. Trimming at V came to 6 bases and at J to 2 bases, leaving 6 bases not matched to a gene. The CDR3 sequence is CASSLDRANYGYTF. CDR3 bases: TGCGCCAGCAGTCTTGACAGGGCCAACTATGGCTACACCTTC.

The V gene is TRBV7-2, the J gene TRBJ1-4, with 7 nucleotides matching TRBD1. V shed 1 base, J shed 4 bases, and the junction held 6 bases outside the gene matches. This CDR3 contains 16 residues. CDR1 and CDR2 from the germline V gene are SGHTA and FQGNSA. This CDR3 is CASSLVGTEINEKLFF. CDR3 sequence (DNA): TGTGCCAGCAGCTTAGTTGGGACAGAAATTAATGAAAAACTGTTTTTT.

This sequence joins TRBV7-9 and TRBJ1-2, with 7 nucleotides matching TRBD1. J gave up 3 bases and V 5 bases, and 3 bases lay outside the gene matches. The CDR3 is 13 residues long. CDR1 and CDR2 from the germline V gene are SEHNR and FQNEAQ (reference sequence). The CDR3 nucleotides are TGTGCCAGCAGCATAGGGACAGACTATGGCTACACCTTC. It specifies CASSIGTDYGYTF. Supplemented by reference TRBV7-9 and TRBJ1-2, the full variable domain reads DTGVSQNPRHKITKRGQNVTFRCDPISEHNRLYWYRQTLGQGPEFLTYFQNEAQLEKSRLLSDRFSAERPKGSFSTLEIQRTEQGDSAMYLCASSIGTDYGYTFGSGTRLTVV.

The chain carries TRBV20-1 and TRBJ2-7, with no clear D. The CDR3 covers 11 residues. Germline V gene sequence: CDR1 DFQATT, CDR2 SNEGSKA (reference sequence). The CDR3 region has the DNA TGCAGCGGCAAATCAGCTTGGGAGCAGTACTTC. It yields the protein CSGKSAWEQYF.

The chain recombines TRBV2 with TRBJ1-3, with a tentative D call TRBD1 (6 bases). There are 15 residues in the CDR3. Germline CDR1 reads SNHLY; CDR2 reads FYNNEI. Trimming left V 5 bases short and J 0 bases short, with 11 bases between. CDR3 bases: TGTGCCAGCAGTCCGGGACACCTCTCTGGAAACACCATATATTTT. Amino acids: CASSPGHLSGNTIYF.